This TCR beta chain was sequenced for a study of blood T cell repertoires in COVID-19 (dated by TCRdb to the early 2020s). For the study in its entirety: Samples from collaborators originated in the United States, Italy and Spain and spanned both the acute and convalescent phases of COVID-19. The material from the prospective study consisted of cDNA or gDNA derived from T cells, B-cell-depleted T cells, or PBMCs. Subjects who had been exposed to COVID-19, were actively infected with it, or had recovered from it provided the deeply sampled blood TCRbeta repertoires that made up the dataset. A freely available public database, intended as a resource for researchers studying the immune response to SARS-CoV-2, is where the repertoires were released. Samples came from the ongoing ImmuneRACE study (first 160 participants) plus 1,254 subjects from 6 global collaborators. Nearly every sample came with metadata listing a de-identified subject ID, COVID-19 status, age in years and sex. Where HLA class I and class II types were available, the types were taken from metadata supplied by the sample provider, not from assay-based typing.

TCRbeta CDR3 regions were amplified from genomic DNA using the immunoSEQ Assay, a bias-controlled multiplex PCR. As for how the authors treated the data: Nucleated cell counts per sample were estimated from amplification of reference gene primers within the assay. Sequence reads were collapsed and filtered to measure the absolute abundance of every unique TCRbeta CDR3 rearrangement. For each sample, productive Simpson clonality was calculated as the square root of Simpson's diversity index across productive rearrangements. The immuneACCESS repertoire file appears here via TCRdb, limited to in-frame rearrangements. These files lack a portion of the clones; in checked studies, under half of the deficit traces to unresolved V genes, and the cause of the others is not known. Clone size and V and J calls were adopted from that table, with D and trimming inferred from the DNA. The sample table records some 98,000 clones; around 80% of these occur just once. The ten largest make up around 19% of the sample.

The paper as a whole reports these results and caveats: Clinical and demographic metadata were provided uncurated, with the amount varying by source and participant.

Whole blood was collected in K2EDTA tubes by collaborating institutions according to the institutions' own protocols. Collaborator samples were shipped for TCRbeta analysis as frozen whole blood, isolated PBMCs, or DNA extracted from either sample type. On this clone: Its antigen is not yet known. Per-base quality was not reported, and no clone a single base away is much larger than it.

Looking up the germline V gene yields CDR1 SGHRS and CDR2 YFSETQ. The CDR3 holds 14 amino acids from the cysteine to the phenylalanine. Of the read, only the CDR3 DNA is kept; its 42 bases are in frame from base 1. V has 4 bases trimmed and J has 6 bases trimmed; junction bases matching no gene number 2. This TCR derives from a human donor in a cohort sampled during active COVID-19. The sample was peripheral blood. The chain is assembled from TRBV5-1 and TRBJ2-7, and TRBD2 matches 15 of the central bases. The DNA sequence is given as TGCGCCAGCAGCGAGGGACTAGCGGGAGGCGAGCAGTACTTC. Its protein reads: CASSEGLAGGEQYF.